These 29 T cell receptor beta chains originate from one sample sequenced in a study of memory CD4+ T cells and cytomegalovirus serostatus. Single viable CD3+CD4+CD8-CD45RO+ cells were sorted as the memory CD4+ T cells. Measured with immunoSEQ multiplex PCR; TCRdb has only the in-frame clones, and not every one. The sample lists 61,000 or so clones; around 82% were seen once. Sequenced sample: memory CD4+ T cells from blood. The receptors derive from an adult in good health and CMV-seronegative. Some clones in this sample may be carry-over from other donors' samples.

This chain links TRBV27 with TRBJ2-7; 7 bases are a match to TRBD1. The trim removed 2 bases at V and 5 bases at J, leaving 9 bases unmatched. Germline CDR1 is MNHEY and CDR2 is SMNVEV (reference sequence). The CDR3 is 15 residues long. The CDR3 spells CASSLRGGDRDEQYF. CDR3 coding DNA: TGTGCCAGCAGTTTACGTGGGGGCGACAGGGACGAGCAGTACTTC.

The CDR3 nucleotides are TGTGCCACCAGCAGAGATGTTAGCGGGATGGGCGAGCAGTACTTC. Protein: CATSRDVSGMGEQYF. This rearrangement joins TRBV15 to TRBJ2-7; 8 bases agree with TRBD2. V was pared by 0 bases and J by 6 bases, with 7 bases of the junction left unmatched. CDR1 is LNHNV, CDR2 YYDKDF, per germline (reference sequence). The CDR3 runs to 15 residues.

The rearrangement uses TRBV2 and TRBJ2-1; 12 nucleotides align to TRBD2. With V trimmed by 6 bases and J by 8 bases, 8 bases remained unmatched. The germline V gene has CDR1 SNHLY and CDR2 FYNNEI. CDR3 size: 15 residues. The CDR3 loop is CASSVLAGGLDEQFF. CDR3 DNA sequence: TGTGCCAGCAGCGTACTAGCGGGAGGTCTCGATGAGCAGTTCTTC.

V is TRBV6-6 and J is TRBJ1-4; the D gene is possibly TRBD1 (5 bases). The V and J ends lost 5 bases and 6 bases respectively, with 13 bases between them. Germline-derived CDR1 and CDR2 are MNHNY and SVGAGI (reference sequence). This CDR3 contains 14 residues. The CDR3 DNA is TGTGCCAGCAGTCACGGGGCGTCGGATGAAAAACTGTTTTTT. Translation gives CASSHGASDEKLFF.

This clone was counted a single time. The chain combines TRBV19 with TRBJ1-5; 8 bases align to TRBD1. The CDR3 loop spans 15 amino acids. Germline V lookup: CDR1 LNHDA, CDR2 SQIVND (reference sequence). The ends lost 3 bases at V and 7 bases at J; junction bases unmatched: 8. The CDR3: CASSIPGGAGQPQHF. The CDR3 DNA sequence: TGTGCCAGTAGTATCCCAGGGGGCGCTGGGCAGCCCCAGCATTTT.

The J gene is TRBJ1-5, the V gene TRBV4-3, with a tentative D call TRBD1 (6 bases). This CDR3 is built from 13 residues. Trimming removed 2 bases at V and 6 bases at J, with 8 bases between. Germline-derived CDR1 and CDR2 are LGHNA and YSLEER. CDR3 nucleotide sequence: TGCGCCAGCAGCCAAACGGACAGTCAGCCCCAGCATTTT. This encodes CASSQTDSQPQHF.

J is TRBJ1-3 and V is TRBV4-1; D unclear. CDR3 length: 17 residues. CDR1 is MGHRA, CDR2 YSYEKL, per germline. With 3 bases removed from V and 4 bases from J, the gap between germline ends came to 19 bases. Here the CDR3 reads CASSHLLRQREGNTIYF. The CDR3 region has the DNA TGCGCCAGCAGCCATCTTCTAAGGCAGCGGGAAGGAAACACCATATATTTT.

CDR3 coding DNA: TGTGCCAGCAGCCCCCGGCTAGCGGGGAACACAGATACGCAGTATTTT. Its translation is CASSPRLAGNTDTQYF. J is TRBJ2-3 and V is TRBV9; TRBD2 aligns across 9 bases. Trimming cost V 4 bases and J 2 bases; bases outside gene matches: 8. The length of the CDR3 is 16 residues. CDR1 is SGDLS and CDR2 is YYNGEE in the germline V gene. The variable domain in full, with the rest retrieved from reference TRBV9 and TRBJ2-3, is DSGVTQTPKHLITATGQRVTLRCSPRSGDLSVYWYQQSLDQGLQFLIQYYNGEERAKGNILERFSAQQFPDLHSELNLSSLELGDSALYFCASSPRLAGNTDTQYFGPGTRLTVL.

The chain employs TRBV15 and TRBJ2-5; TRBD1 matches 10 bases. The CDR3 is 15 residues long. V lost 5 bases, J lost 4 bases, and 7 bases stayed unmatched. Germline lookup yields CDR1 LNHNV and CDR2 YYDKDF (reference sequence). The chain's CDR3 is CATSRDRGVGETQYF. CDR3 DNA sequence: TGTGCCACCAGCCGGGACAGGGGAGTCGGAGAGACCCAGTACTTC.

The chain carries TRBV29-1 and TRBJ2-5, with TRBD2 identical over 10 bases. Gene TRBJ2-7 matches the end of the DNA better, so the J call may be wrong. The CDR3 has 12 residues. Germline CDR1 and CDR2: SQVTM and ANQGSEA. In nucleotides, the CDR3 is TGCAGCGTTAGCGGGAGGGCGGGCGAGCAGTACTTC. Protein product: CSVSGRAGEQYF.

The chain employs TRBV5-1 and TRBJ2-5, with TRBD1 matching over 12 bases. The CDR3 runs 17 residues. In germline, CDR1 is SGHRS, CDR2 YFSETQ. The V gene end was trimmed by 3 bases and the J gene end by 4 bases; junction bases not matched to a gene: 10. This chain's CDR3 is CASSWVPGTGGTETQYF. The CDR3 DNA reads as TGCGCCAGCAGCTGGGTACCCGGGACAGGGGGCACAGAGACCCAGTACTTC.

This clone was seen a handful of times. The genes are TRBV7-9 and TRBJ2-5; 10 bases align to TRBD1. The germline V gene encodes CDR1 SEHNR and CDR2 FQNEAQ (reference sequence). The V segment lost 4 bases and the J segment 4 bases; nucleotides outside the gene matches: 12. This CDR3 has 17 amino acids. The CDR3: CASSSGRGQGIGETQYF. CDR3 nucleotides: TGTGCCAGCAGCTCCGGTAGGGGACAGGGGATCGGAGAGACCCAGTACTTC.

The chain couples TRBV5-1 to TRBJ2-3; D not resolved. V lost 2 bases, J lost 4 bases, and 5 bases lay in between. The germline V gene has CDR1 SGHRS and CDR2 YFSETQ. The CDR3 loop spans 12 amino acids. The CDR3 DNA reads as TGCGCCAGCAGCTTCGGCTCAGATACGCAGTATTTT. Translating gives CASSFGSDTQYF. Full variable domain (remainder filled in from reference TRBV5-1 and TRBJ2-3): KAGVTQTPRYLIKTRGQQVTLSCSPISGHRSVSWYQQTPGQGLQFLFEYFSETQRNKGNFPGRFSGRQFSNSRSEMNVSTLELGDSALYLCASSFGSDTQYFGPGTRLTVL.

The rearrangement links TRBV5-1 to TRBJ2-2; D call uncertain. Germline CDR1 and CDR2: SGHRS and YFSETQ. The CDR3 has 14 residues. Trimming pared 4 bases from V and 5 bases from J, leaving 12 bases between. The DNA of the CDR3 is TGCGCCAGCAGCGTGGGTGCGGAGACCGGGGAGCTGTTTTTT. It specifies CASSVGAETGELFF. The full variable domain, rest sourced from reference TRBV5-1 and TRBJ2-2, is KAGVTQTPRYLIKTRGQQVTLSCSPISGHRSVSWYQQTPGQGLQFLFEYFSETQRNKGNFPGRFSGRQFSNSRSEMNVSTLELGDSALYLCASSVGAETGELFFGEGSRLTVL.

This clone has only a few counts. The chain carries TRBV11-2 and TRBJ2-4, with a tentative D call TRBD1 (6 bases). Trimming left V 4 bases short and J 4 bases short, with 17 bases between. This CDR3 comprises 16 residues. CDR1 is SGHAT and CDR2 is FQNNGV in the germline V gene. The CDR3 reads CASSSPGADGKNIQYF. The CDR3 DNA reads TGTGCCAGCAGCTCCCCAGGGGCCGACGGGAAAAACATTCAGTACTTC.

This clone was counted only a few times. The rearrangement uses TRBV6-6 and TRBJ2-1, with D possibly being TRBD2 (6 bases). Germline V CDR1 and CDR2: MNHNY, SVGAGI (reference sequence). CDR3 length: 14 amino acids. V lost 8 bases and J 9 bases, leaving 20 bases between the germline ends. This CDR3 is CASRRGSTSTEQFF. DNA of the CDR3: TGTGCCAGCCGCCGTGGGTCCACTAGCACTGAGCAGTTCTTC.

CDR3 residues: CASSLEPGDQPQHF. CDR3 sequence (DNA): TGTGCCAGCAGCTTAGAGCCGGGGGATCAGCCCCAGCATTTT. The V gene is TRBV7-2, the J gene TRBJ1-5; D may be TRBD1 (5 bases). CDR3 size: 14 residues. V lost 1 base and J lost 5, with 9 bases in between. Germline-derived CDR1 and CDR2 are SGHTA and FQGNSA.

This clone was observed once. The chain joins TRBV27 to TRBJ2-5; D might be TRBD1 or TRBD2, each matching 7 bases. Germline CDR1 and CDR2: MNHEY and SMNVEV (reference sequence). Deletions cut 4 bases from V and 5 bases from J, with 17 bases between. This CDR3 comprises 15 residues. CDR3 bases: TGTGCCAGCAGTTCAGGGGGGGGGCTTCGGGAGACCCAGTACTTC. This encodes CASSSGGGLRETQYF.

CDR3 region: CAWSVGRTQPQHF. DNA for the CDR3: TGTGCCTGGAGTGTGGGCAGGACTCAGCCCCAGCATTTT. V gene TRBV30 combines with J gene TRBJ1-5; no firm D call. The CDR3 consists of 13 residues. V lost 0 bases to trimming and J lost 6 bases, with 9 bases between them. CDR1 and CDR2 from the germline V gene are GTSNPN and SVGIG (reference sequence).

CDR3 sequence: CASSPRTSHLGEQYF. DNA of the CDR3: TGTGCCAGCTCTCCTCGGACTAGTCACCTGGGGGAGCAGTACTTC. J is TRBJ2-7 and V is TRBV18, with 7 bases aligning to TRBD2. The CDR3 loop spans 15 amino acids. Germline V gene data show CDR1 as KGHSH and CDR2 as LQKENI. The V segment lost 6 bases and the J segment 7 bases; nucleotides outside the gene matches: 15.

This clone was seen a handful of times. The V and J genes are TRBV5-1 and TRBJ1-1; possible D gene TRBD1, 5 bases. Trimming shortened V by 3 bases and J by 4 bases, and 13 bases separated the two germline ends. The CDR3 has 14 amino acids. CDR1 and CDR2 (germline): SGHRS, YFSETQ. The CDR3 is CASSSGPYRTEAFF. CDR3 nucleotide sequence: TGCGCCAGCAGCTCGGGACCCTATCGCACTGAAGCTTTCTTT. Full variable domain (rest looked up from reference TRBV5-1 and TRBJ1-1): KAGVTQTPRYLIKTRGQQVTLSCSPISGHRSVSWYQQTPGQGLQFLFEYFSETQRNKGNFPGRFSGRQFSNSRSEMNVSTLELGDSALYLCASSSGPYRTEAFFGQGTRLTVV.

The chain carries TRBV25-1 and TRBJ1-4; D is ambiguous. The CDR3 consists of 15 residues. Germline loops: CDR1 MGHDK, CDR2 SYGVNS. V gave up 1 base and J gave up 8 bases, with 14 bases separating them. Here the CDR3 reads CASSELRGVGEKLFF. CDR3 coding DNA: TGTGCCAGCAGTGAATTAAGAGGAGTGGGGGAAAAACTGTTTTTT.

In the case of this clone: Germline and junction disagree at one end, which may indicate a read error. The chain employs TRBV18 and TRBJ1-5, with TRBD1 as a possible D gene (5 bases). This CDR3 spans 15 amino acids. The germline V gene encodes CDR1 KGHSH and CDR2 LQKENI. CDR3 DNA: TGTACCAGCTCACCGGCGACTCAGGGTAATCAGCCCCAGCATTTT. It translates to CTSSPATQGNQPQHF.

This chain uses TRBV6-1 with TRBJ2-2; D is perhaps TRBD1 or TRBD2 (6 bases each). Germline V gene lookup returns CDR1 MNHNS and CDR2 SASEGT. The CDR3 is made up of 16 amino acids. Trimming stripped 4 bases from V and 0 bases from J, with 12 bases between. The CDR3 sequence: CASSALRGANTGELFF. The CDR3 nucleotides are TGTGCCAGCAGTGCCCTGAGGGGGGCGAACACCGGGGAGCTGTTTTTT.

This chain uses TRBV18 with TRBJ2-1, with 11 bases matching TRBD2. The length of the CDR3 is 16 residues. Unmatched junction bases numbered 6, after V lost 4 bases and J lost 4 bases. Germline-derived CDR1 and CDR2 are KGHSH and LQKENI. The DNA of the CDR3 is TGTGCCAGCTCACGAGGACTAGCGGGCCTTTACAATGAGCAGTTCTTC. This encodes CASSRGLAGLYNEQFF. Together with reference TRBV18 and TRBJ2-1, the CDR3 gives the full variable domain: NAGVMQNPRHLVRRRGQEARLRCSPMKGHSHVYWYRQLPEEGLKFMVYLQKENIIDESGMPKERFSAEFPKEGPSILRIQQVVRGDSAAYFCASSRGLAGLYNEQFFGPGTRLTVL.

The gene calls are TRBV18 and TRBJ2-7; possibly TRBD1 for D (5 bases). The CDR3 extends over 13 amino acids. The V end was cut by 2 bases, the J end by 5 bases, with 10 bases between. Germline CDR1 reads KGHSH; CDR2 reads LQKENI. The CDR3 DNA follows: TGTGCCAGCTCACCAAGTCAGGGTAACGAGCAGTACTTC. It yields the protein CASSPSQGNEQYF.

The chain joins TRBV6-6 to TRBJ1-4, with a tentative D call TRBD1 (6 bases). V gave up 6 bases and J gave up 3 bases, with 11 bases separating them. Germline-derived CDR1 and CDR2 are MNHNY and SVGAGI (reference sequence). The CDR3 runs to 14 residues. CDR3 coding DNA: TGTGCCAGCAGCCTTGACAGGTCTAATGAAAAACTGTTTTTT. Residues: CASSLDRSNEKLFF.

The chain combines TRBV28 with TRBJ2-5; the D gene is possibly TRBD1 (6 bases). The length of the CDR3 is 16 residues. The V gene's germline CDR1 is MDHEN and CDR2 SYDVKM. V gave up 3 bases and J gave up 9 bases, with 23 bases separating them. The CDR3 DNA sequence: TGTGCCAGCAGTTTTGCAGGGACGCTGGGCCCAGGGGCCCAGTACTTC. It is translated as CASSFAGTLGPGAQYF.

The J gene is TRBJ2-5, the V gene TRBV5-1, with a weak D call TRBD2 (5 bases). CDR1 SGHRS and CDR2 YFSETQ come from the germline V gene. The CDR3 totals 15 residues. Trimming shortened V by 1 base and J by 3 bases, and 13 bases separated the two germline ends. This CDR3 is CASSLRGFLEETQYF. The CDR3 DNA reads TGCGCCAGCAGCTTGCGGGGTTTCCTGGAAGAGACCCAGTACTTC.